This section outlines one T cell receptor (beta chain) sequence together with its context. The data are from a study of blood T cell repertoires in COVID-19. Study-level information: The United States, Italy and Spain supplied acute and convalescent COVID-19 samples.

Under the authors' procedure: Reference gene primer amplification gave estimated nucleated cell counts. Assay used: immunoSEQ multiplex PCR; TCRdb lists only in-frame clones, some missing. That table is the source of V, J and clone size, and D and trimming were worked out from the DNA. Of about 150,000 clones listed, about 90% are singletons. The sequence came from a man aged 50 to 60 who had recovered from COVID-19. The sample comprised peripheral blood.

CDR3 coding DNA: TGTGCCAGCAGCTTAAGCGCGAACACTGAAGCTTTCTTT. It yields the protein CASSLSANTEAFF. V is TRBV11-2 and J is TRBJ1-1; D gene uncertain. The CDR3 consists of 13 residues. CDR1 SGHAT and CDR2 FQNNGV come from the germline V gene. Deletions cut 2 bases from V and 1 base from J, with 5 bases between.